This T cell receptor beta chain was sequenced during a study of shared clonotypes between healthy human individuals. Study-wide context: With ages of 18 to 49, the donors were two women and a few men.

Clones were read by immunoSEQ multiplex PCR, and TCRdb kept only the in-frame ones, dropping some. The profile shows 2 million to 2.5 million clones, 85% to 95% of them singletons. This CDR3 has 17 amino acids. Germline trimming cut 1 base from V and 4 bases from J; bases unmatched to any gene: 5. Germline values: CDR1 SGHAT, CDR2 FQNNGV. This chain joins TRBV11-2 and TRBJ2-7, with TRBD2 matching 15 bases. Specimen: naive CD4+ T cells sorted from blood. Subset reported: CD45RA+ positively selected. The clonotype comes from a man between 18 and 29 years old in good health. The CDR3 DNA is TGTGCCAGCAGCTTAGTGTGGACTAGCGGGAGGGTATACGAGCAGTACTTC. Translation: CASSLVWTSGRVYEQYF. Based on the CDR3 plus reference TRBV11-2 and TRBJ2-7, the full variable domain is EAGVAQSPRYKIIEKRQSVAFWCNPISGHATLYWYQQILGQGPKLLIQFQNNGVVDDSQLPKDRFSAERLKGVDSTLKIQPAKLEDSAVYLCASSLVWTSGRVYEQYFGPGTRLTVT.